Described below is a single T cell receptor (beta chain) sequence and its context. The antigen is unknown. This entry is derived from a study of CD8+CD57+ T cells in acquired aplastic anemia. Study overall: Sorted CD4+ and CD8+ cells gave an average of about 3.4 ug of DNA.

According to the study, genomic DNA was the template for TCR beta VDJ and CDR3 profiling. TCRdb ran MiXCR on the reads and lists one entry per CDR3 protein. The sample includes 150,000 to 200,000 distinct CDR3 sequences, around 60% of them seen just once. Study-level points and caveats: Patients and controls had in common 25 to 35 CD8+ CDR3 sequences. A significant difference in CD8+ Simpson's diversity between patients and controls was not found.

Trimming removed 1 base at V and 5 bases at J, with 3 bases between. The CDR3 runs to 12 residues. The germline V gene has CDR1 KGHDR and CDR2 SFDVKD. The sequence was obtained from a human donor in good health. Sequencing was done on a sample of sorted CD4+, CD8+, or CD8+CD57+ T cells (not recorded which) from PBMCs. The rearrangement links TRBV24-1 to TRBJ2-3; D gene ambiguous. The DNA of the CDR3 is TGTGCCACCAGTGATTTTAGAGATACGCAGTATTTT. It encodes CATSDFRDTQYF.